The 20 T cell receptor beta chains reported below all come from one sample, sequenced in a study of TIL therapy for anti-PD-1-resistant metastatic lung cancer. Regarding time point: pre-treatment sample, taken before nivolumab and TIL therapy. Pleural nodules or supraclavicular lymph nodes made up most of the excised metastases sampled. The libraries were made with immunoSEQ v3. Libraries were prepared by immunoSEQ multiplex PCR; TCRdb keeps only in-frame clonotypes and omits some of them. The sample lists 50,000 or so clones, about two thirds seen once, with less than 6.5% in the top ten. The sequenced sample was tumor tissue, obtained at baseline. All receptors derive from a person aged 25-79 years with non-small cell lung cancer.

CDR3 bases: TGCGCCAGCGGGGGACTGACAGGGGGAAATGAGCAGTTCTTC. Amino acid sequence: CASGGLTGGNEQFF. The rearrangement uses TRBV10-1 and TRBJ2-1; 9 positions match TRBD1. With 8 bases clipped from V and 7 bases from J, the junction kept 9 bases outside the gene matches. Germline lookup yields CDR1 WNHNN and CDR2 SYGVQD (reference sequence). The CDR3 runs 14 residues.

The chain employs TRBV2 and TRBJ1-1; 10 bases align to TRBD1. This CDR3 comprises 15 residues. The V gene's germline CDR1 is SNHLY and CDR2 FYNNEI. The V and J ends lost 4 bases and 7 bases, in that order; junction bases with no gene match: 9. CDR3 DNA: TGTGCCAGCAGTGTTCGGACAGGGGGTATATTTGAAGCTTTCTTT. The encoded protein is CASSVRTGGIFEAFF.

The chain is built from TRBV5-4 and TRBJ2-5, with D hard to call. Germline V gene sequence: CDR1 SGHNT, CDR2 YYREEE (reference sequence). This CDR3 is built from 14 residues. V was shortened by 2 bases and J by 0 bases, with 8 bases between the two germline ends. CDR3: CASSFGGNQETQYF. The CDR3 DNA sequence: TGTGCCAGCAGCTTCGGTGGAAACCAAGAGACCCAGTACTTC. Full variable domain (rest looked up from reference TRBV5-4 and TRBJ2-5): ETGVTQSPTHLIKTRGQQVTLRCSSQSGHNTVSWYQQALGQGPQFIFQYYREEENGRGNFPPRFSGLQFPNYSSELNVNALELDDSALYLCASSFGGNQETQYFGPGTRLLVL.

The rearrangement joins TRBV28 to TRBJ2-1, with 10 bases fitting TRBD1. The V gene's germline CDR1 is MDHEN and CDR2 SYDVKM. CDR3 length: 15 amino acids. V was pared by 4 bases and J by 1 base, with 1 base of the junction left unmatched. The CDR3: CASSSGQGSYNEQFF. The CDR3 bases are TGTGCCAGCAGTTCGGGACAGGGGTCCTACAATGAGCAGTTCTTC.

The table lists this clone with a few counts. V gene TRBV5-1 combines with J gene TRBJ2-4, with 9 bases that match TRBD1. Germline-derived CDR1 and CDR2 are SGHRS and YFSETQ. The CDR3 consists of 17 residues. V dropped 0 bases and J dropped 6; count of bases not matched to a gene: 10. Written as DNA, the CDR3 is TGCGCCAGCAGCTTGGCCCTAATGGACAGGGGCCGAAACATTCAGTACTTC. Translated, it gives CASSLALMDRGRNIQYF.

The rearrangement joins TRBV7-8 to TRBJ2-5; D is ambiguous. Trimming stripped 2 bases from V and 4 bases from J, with 5 bases between. The germline gives CDR1 SGHVS, CDR2 FQNEAQ. The CDR3 covers 12 residues. In nucleotides, the CDR3 is TGTGCCAGCAGCTTACCCCCAGAGACCCAGTACTTC. Translating gives CASSLPPETQYF.

The genes are TRBV5-1 and TRBJ2-3, with 7 nucleotides matching TRBD2. Germline loops: CDR1 SGHRS, CDR2 YFSETQ. V lost 2 bases to trimming and J lost 0 bases; unmatched junction nucleotides: 3. CDR3 size: 15 residues. CDR3 sequence (DNA): TGCGCCAGCAGCTTAGCGGGAACGAGCACAGATACGCAGTATTTT. Translated, it gives CASSLAGTSTDTQYF.

The chain employs TRBV15 and TRBJ2-7; 7 bases agree with TRBD1. The CDR3 covers 14 residues. From germline, CDR1 is LNHNV and CDR2 YYDKDF (reference sequence). V was pared by 1 base and J by 12 bases, with 12 bases of the junction left unmatched. The CDR3 spells CATSRGRDRSRWYF. CDR3 coding DNA: TGTGCCACCAGCAGAGGTCGGGACAGATCGAGGTGGTACTTC.

This chain links TRBV28 with TRBJ1-2; no clear D. Germline CDR1 reads MDHEN; CDR2 reads SYDVKM. V was shortened by 4 bases and J by 0 bases, with 15 bases between the two germline ends. This CDR3 is built from 16 residues. The CDR3 region has the DNA TGTGCCAGCAGTTCAGTCTGGGAATGGGCTAACTATGGCTACACCTTC. Protein sequence: CASSSVWEWANYGYTF.

V usage is TRBV6-5 and J usage is TRBJ1-1; possibly TRBD1 for D (6 bases). This CDR3 spans 14 amino acids. Germline values: CDR1 MNHEY, CDR2 SVGAGI. V was cut by 6 bases and J by 13 bases, with 24 bases left in between. In DNA form, the CDR3 reads TGTGCCAGCAGAAAACTTAACAGGGACGGTAAAGTTTTCTTT. The encoded protein is CASRKLNRDGKVFF.

The gene calls are TRBV5-4 and TRBJ2-1; perhaps TRBD2 as D (6 bases). V dropped 4 bases and J dropped 5 bases, with 13 bases sitting between them. CDR1 is SGHNT and CDR2 is YYREEE in the germline V gene (reference sequence). CDR3 length equals 14 residues. The CDR3 bases are TGTGCCAGCAGCGCTGGCGGGGTTAACAATGAGCAGTTCTTC. It translates to CASSAGGVNNEQFF.

V usage is TRBV6-1 and J usage is TRBJ1-1, with D possibly being TRBD1 (6 bases). CDR1 and CDR2 from the germline V gene are MNHNS and SASEGT. The V and J ends lost 1 base and 3 bases respectively, with 9 bases between them. There are 14 residues in the CDR3. The chain's CDR3 is CASSEEGQDTEAFF. The CDR3 DNA follows: TGTGCCAGCAGTGAAGAGGGACAAGACACTGAAGCTTTCTTT.

Only a few counts were recorded for this clone. This chain joins TRBV6-5 and TRBJ1-1; D is unresolved. V lost 7 bases to trimming and J lost 3 bases, with 15 bases between them. The CDR3 runs 14 residues. Germline V gene lookup returns CDR1 MNHEY and CDR2 SVGAGI. The CDR3 bases are TGTGCCAGCACCCGAGGCGTGATGGACACTGAAGCTTTCTTT. Translating gives CASTRGVMDTEAFF.

The rearrangement uses TRBV20-1 and TRBJ2-7; 7 positions match TRBD2. CDR3 length: 10 residues. Germline CDR1 is DFQATT and CDR2 is SNEGSKA (reference sequence). The CDR3 DNA follows: TGCAGGGGGGGGAGAAACGAGCAGTACTTC. It yields the protein CRGGRNEQYF.

The CDR3 protein is CASSKQPGWQETQYF. CDR3 nucleotide sequence: TGTGCCAGCAGCAAGCAACCAGGTTGGCAAGAGACCCAGTACTTC. The chain is built from TRBV7-8 and TRBJ2-5; D is undetermined. Trimming took off 5 bases at V and 2 bases at J, with 15 bases between the two ends. Germline V gene data show CDR1 as SGHVS and CDR2 as FQNEAQ. The CDR3 totals 15 residues.

This chain joins TRBV28 and TRBJ1-5; D is uncertain. This CDR3 is 16 amino acids long. Germline-derived CDR1 and CDR2 are MDHEN and SYDVKM. V was clipped by 4 bases and J by 0 bases, with 13 bases between them. The CDR3 coding sequence is TGTGCCAGCAGTTATGTTGCAGCTTATAGCAATCAGCCCCAGCATTTT. This sequence encodes CASSYVAAYSNQPQHF.

This chain joins TRBV7-8 and TRBJ2-7; TRBD2 aligns across 7 bases. The CDR3 consists of 16 residues. V was clipped by 4 bases and J by 3 bases; unmatched bases: 12. CDR1 and CDR2 (germline): SGHVS, FQNEAQ. CDR3 bases: TGTGCCAGCAGCTCTTCCCTACCCGGGACTATCTACGAGCAGTACTTC. Amino acids: CASSSSLPGTIYEQYF. The full variable domain, rest sourced from reference TRBV7-8 and TRBJ2-7, is GAGVSQSPRYKVAKRGQDVALRCDPISGHVSLFWYQQALGQGPEFLTYFQNEAQLDKSGLPSDRFFAERPEGSVSTLKIQRTQQEDSAVYLCASSSSLPGTIYEQYFGPGTRLTVT.

This clone was counted once. The V gene is TRBV5-6, the J gene TRBJ2-2; D may be TRBD2 (7 bases). V lost 4 bases, J lost 0 bases, and 13 bases lay in between. Germline CDR1 reads SGHDT; CDR2 reads YYEEEE. The CDR3 runs to 16 residues. This chain's CDR3 is CASSHTGGPNTGELFF. In DNA, the CDR3 is TGTGCCAGCAGCCACACGGGGGGCCCGAACACCGGGGAGCTGTTTTTT.

This clone was seen at least ten times. This rearrangement joins TRBV28 to TRBJ2-7; D is perhaps TRBD1 or TRBD2 (5 bases each). Trimming took 5 bases from V and 1 from J, leaving 15 bases between them. The CDR3 loop spans 15 amino acids. CDR1 and CDR2 from the germline V gene are MDHEN and SYDVKM. Here the CDR3 reads CASSTFREPSYEQYF. CDR3 bases: TGTGCCAGCAGTACATTCAGGGAGCCTTCCTACGAGCAGTACTTC.

The CDR3 loop is CASSLGQSRLLYEQYF. CDR3 nucleotides: TGTGCCAGCAGCCTTGGACAGAGCCGATTACTTTACGAGCAGTACTTC. The chain employs TRBV7-6 and TRBJ2-7; a weak D match, TRBD1 (6 bases). The germline CDR1 and CDR2 sequences are SGHVS and FNYEAQ. The length of the CDR3 is 16 residues. Trimming took off 5 bases at V and 4 bases at J, with 21 bases between the two ends.